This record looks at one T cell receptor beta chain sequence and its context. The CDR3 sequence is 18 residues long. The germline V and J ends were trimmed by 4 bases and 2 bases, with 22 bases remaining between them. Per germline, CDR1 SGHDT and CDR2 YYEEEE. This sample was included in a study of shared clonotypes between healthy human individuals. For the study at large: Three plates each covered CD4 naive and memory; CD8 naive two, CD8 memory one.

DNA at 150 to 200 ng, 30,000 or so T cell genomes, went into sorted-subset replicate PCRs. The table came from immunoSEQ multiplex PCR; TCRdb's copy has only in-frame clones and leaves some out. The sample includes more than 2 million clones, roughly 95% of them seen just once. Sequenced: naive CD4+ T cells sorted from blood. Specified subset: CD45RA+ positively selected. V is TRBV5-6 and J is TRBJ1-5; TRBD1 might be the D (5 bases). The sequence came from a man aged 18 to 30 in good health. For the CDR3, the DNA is TGTGCCAGCAGCGCGGAGGGACTCCTTTTTGGTCGCAATCAGCCCCAGCATTTT. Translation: CASSAEGLLFGRNQPQHF.